This note documents a single T cell receptor (beta chain) sequence. Its antigen is not known. CD4+ cell separation produced CD45RA+ naive and CD45RA-negative memory subsets. These data originate in a study of shared clonotypes between healthy human individuals. This CDR3 has 12 residues. Germline assignment: CDR1 MDHEN and CDR2 SYDVKM. With V trimmed by 6 bases and J by 14 bases, 7 bases remained unmatched. Broader study findings: Generally, naive subsets (rather than memory subsets) showed larger estimated richness. A handful of donors had about 5.1% of their naive CD4 clonotypes in common. Clonotype sharing among donors, it was expected, would be affected by sequencing depth.

The data were produced by immunoSEQ multiplex PCR, yet TCRdb's version contains in-frame clones alone and is incomplete. The data hold more than 400,000 clones, with about 96% observed a single time. The source is a woman under 40 in good health. The chain couples TRBV28 to TRBJ2-3, with 11 bases aligning to TRBD2. Sequenced input: naive CD4+ T cells sorted from blood. Subset denoted: CD45RA+ positively selected. The DNA for the CDR3 is TGTGCCAGCAGCCCCCCGGGACTAGCGGTGTATTTT. It encodes CASSPPGLAVYF. Full variable domain (outside the CDR3, taken from reference TRBV28 and TRBJ2-3): DVKVTQSSRYLVKRTGEKVFLECVQDMDHENMFWYRQDPGLGLRLIYFSYDVKMKEKGDIPEGYSVSREKKERFSLILESASTNQTSMYLCASSPPGLAVYFGPGTRLTVL.